One sample yielded the 22 T cell receptor beta chains listed below, sequenced in a study of blood T cell repertoires in COVID-19. TCRdb's copy holds only in-frame clones and misses some; the assay was immunoSEQ multiplex PCR. The sample holds about 300,000 clones; approximately 84% are singletons and the top ten take around 4.6%. The source material was PBMCs or T cells enriched from blood (not recorded which). The receptor source for this set is a man aged 30-40 years who had recovered from COVID-19.

The genes are TRBV9 and TRBJ2-7; TRBD1 matches 11 bases. The length of the CDR3 is 16 residues. The V gene end was trimmed by 0 bases and the J gene end by 4 bases; junction bases not matched to a gene: 6. The germline V gene has CDR1 SGDLS and CDR2 YYNGEE. The CDR3 DNA sequence: TGTGCCAGCAGCGTAGAGGAAGGGGACAGGGGGTACGAGCAGTACTTC. It codes for CASSVEEGDRGYEQYF.

This chain uses TRBV7-8 with TRBJ2-7; the match to TRBD1 covers 9 bases. This CDR3 has 15 residues. The ends lost 0 bases at V and 3 bases at J; junction bases unmatched: 3. The V gene's germline CDR1 is SGHVS and CDR2 FQNEAQ. In DNA form, the CDR3 reads TGTGCCAGCAGCTTAGCCAGGACAGGGGACTACGAGCAGTACTTC. Residues: CASSLARTGDYEQYF.

The genes are TRBV6-5 and TRBJ1-1, with TRBD1 as a possible D gene (6 bases). This CDR3 has 14 residues. The germline V and J ends were trimmed by 6 bases and 5 bases, with 16 bases remaining between them. Germline-derived CDR1 and CDR2 are MNHEY and SVGAGI. CDR3 sequence: CASSLQGVWTEAFF. The CDR3 region has the DNA TGTGCCAGCAGCTTACAGGGTGTATGGACTGAAGCTTTCTTT.

The chain has TRBV11-3 and TRBJ2-7; TRBD1 might be the D (5 bases). Germline V gene data show CDR1 as SGHNT and CDR2 as YENEEA. This CDR3 is 12 amino acids long. The V and J ends lost 5 bases and 3 bases respectively, with 8 bases between them. This chain's CDR3 is CASSQGLYEQYF. In nucleotides, the CDR3 is TGTGCCAGCAGCCAGGGCCTCTACGAGCAGTACTTC.

This chain connects TRBV27 to TRBJ1-3; TRBD1 matches 8 bases. Germline assignment: CDR1 MNHEY and CDR2 SMNVEV (reference sequence). This CDR3 has 14 amino acids. The J segment lost 7 bases and the V segment lost 8 bases, leaving 10 bases of the junction unmatched. The CDR3 DNA sequence: TGTGCCAGCGCGGGGGCAGGGGGCTTGAACACCATATATTTT. The encoded protein is CASAGAGGLNTIYF.

This sequence joins TRBV6-5 and TRBJ1-5; D is possibly TRBD1 (5 bases). Between the trimmed V and J ends, which lost 5 bases and 3 bases, there was a span of 14 bases. The CDR3 consists of 15 residues. In germline, CDR1 is MNHEY, CDR2 SVGAGI. CDR3 bases: TGTGCCAGCAGTCTCCCACGGGGGAACAATCAGCCCCAGCATTTT. The encoded protein is CASSLPRGNNQPQHF.

V gene TRBV13 combines with J gene TRBJ2-2, with 10 bases that match TRBD2. CDR1 is PRHDT, CDR2 FYEKMQ, per germline (reference sequence). This CDR3 contains 18 residues. V dropped 1 base and J dropped 4; count of bases not matched to a gene: 9. The CDR3 nucleotides are TGTGCCAGCAGCTTAGAGGCCCTAGCGGGGGCCCGCACCGGGGAGCTGTTTTTT. As protein: CASSLEALAGARTGELFF.

J is TRBJ2-7 and V is TRBV10-3; the match to TRBD2 covers 7 bases. V dropped 0 bases and J dropped 3; count of bases not matched to a gene: 2. The CDR3 extends over 14 amino acids. Germline CDR1 reads ENHRY; CDR2 reads SYGVKD. The CDR3: CAISESRGVYEQYF. CDR3 nucleotide sequence: TGTGCCATCAGTGAGTCCCGGGGGGTCTACGAGCAGTACTTC.

This rearrangement joins TRBV3-1 (or the pseudogene TRBV3-2) to TRBJ2-2; 10 bases line up with TRBD2. Germline CDR1 and CDR2: LGHDT and YNNKEL (reference sequence). The V and J ends lost 0 bases and 7 bases, in that order; junction bases with no gene match: 11. The CDR3 covers 18 residues. CDR3 protein: CASSQDPPLAGANGELFF. CDR3 bases: TGTGCCAGCAGCCAAGATCCCCCGCTAGCGGGAGCGAACGGGGAGCTGTTTTTT.

The genes are TRBV7-9 and TRBJ1-5; tentatively, D is TRBD1 (5 bases). The CDR3 length is 15 residues. V lost 4 bases and J 1 base, leaving 11 bases between the germline ends. In germline, CDR1 is SEHNR, CDR2 FQNEAQ (reference sequence). CDR3 amino acids: CASSSDMQSNQPQHF. The CDR3 DNA follows: TGTGCCAGCAGCTCGGACATGCAAAGCAATCAGCCCCAGCATTTT.

The CDR3 region is CASSGWDRGAETQYF. The CDR3 nucleotides are TGCGCCAGCAGCGGGTGGGACAGGGGAGCAGAGACCCAGTACTTC. This chain uses TRBV5-1 with TRBJ2-5; 10 bases map to TRBD1. In germline, CDR1 is SGHRS, CDR2 YFSETQ. The junction had 7 bases not matched to a gene; V was cut back by 4 bases and J by 4 bases. The CDR3 runs 15 residues. The variable domain in full, completed from reference TRBV5-1 and TRBJ2-5, reads KAGVTQTPRYLIKTRGQQVTLSCSPISGHRSVSWYQQTPGQGLQFLFEYFSETQRNKGNFPGRFSGRQFSNSRSEMNVSTLELGDSALYLCASSGWDRGAETQYFGPGTRLLVL.

This chain connects TRBV11-3 to TRBJ1-6; weak D call: TRBD1 (6 bases). This CDR3 comprises 14 residues. Germline values: CDR1 SGHNT, CDR2 YENEEA. Trimming removed 5 bases at V and 6 bases at J, with 11 bases between. The CDR3: CASSRGHVNSPLHF. The CDR3 bases are TGTGCCAGCAGCAGGGGACACGTTAATTCACCCCTCCACTTT.

This rearrangement joins TRBV19 to TRBJ2-3, with TRBD2 matching 12 bases. The CDR3 has 15 residues. Germline V lookup: CDR1 LNHDA, CDR2 SQIVND (reference sequence). The V segment lost 5 bases and the J segment 5 bases; nucleotides outside the gene matches: 5. The CDR3 spells CASSALAGGEDTQYF. CDR3 coding DNA: TGTGCCAGTAGTGCTCTAGCGGGGGGGGAAGATACGCAGTATTTT.

This clone was detected only once. The rearrangement uses TRBV20-1 and TRBJ1-1, with 7 bases identical to TRBD1. The V gene's germline CDR1 is DFQATT and CDR2 SNEGSKA (reference sequence). V lost 3 bases, J lost 3 bases, and 4 bases stayed unmatched. The length of the CDR3 is 13 residues. CDR3 DNA: TGCAGTGCTAGTTGGGGACAGTACACTGAAGCTTTCTTT. Translated: CSASWGQYTEAFF.

This clone was picked up one time. The rearrangement joins TRBV18 to TRBJ1-4, with D tentatively TRBD1 (6 bases). CDR1 and CDR2 from the germline V gene are KGHSH and LQKENI. The CDR3 runs to 15 residues. V lost 3 bases to trimming and J lost 4 bases, with 12 bases between them. The CDR3 loop is CASSPTGSHNEKLFF. The CDR3 DNA reads TGTGCCAGCTCACCGACAGGAAGCCATAATGAAAAACTGTTTTTT. The variable domain in full, with the rest retrieved from reference TRBV18 and TRBJ1-4, is NAGVMQNPRHLVRRRGQEARLRCSPMKGHSHVYWYRQLPEEGLKFMVYLQKENIIDESGMPKERFSAEFPKEGPSILRIQQVVRGDSAAYFCASSPTGSHNEKLFFGSGTQLSVL.

The gene calls are TRBV27 and TRBJ2-7; 14 nucleotides align to TRBD2. Germline V gene data show CDR1 as MNHEY and CDR2 as SMNVEV (reference sequence). V dropped 5 bases and J dropped 5; count of bases not matched to a gene: 14. The CDR3 length is 18 residues. The CDR3 is CASSPIAPGLAGVHEQYF. In DNA form, the CDR3 reads TGTGCCAGCAGTCCGATCGCTCCGGGACTAGCGGGAGTCCACGAGCAGTACTTC.

In this sample, this clone turned up once. This chain joins TRBV11-3 and TRBJ2-2; no definite D call. V lost 3 bases, J lost 4 bases, and 6 bases lay in between. This CDR3 spans 13 amino acids. The V gene's germline CDR1 is SGHNT and CDR2 YENEEA. This chain's CDR3 is CASSFSVTGELFF. As DNA, the CDR3 is TGTGCCAGCAGCTTTTCCGTCACCGGGGAGCTGTTTTTT.

The V and J genes are TRBV5-4 and TRBJ2-3; 12 bases are a match to TRBD2. Germline V lookup: CDR1 SGHNT, CDR2 YYREEE (reference sequence). V shed 3 bases, J shed 5 bases, and the junction held 10 bases outside the gene matches. This CDR3 spans 17 amino acids. CDR3 sequence (DNA): TGTGCCAGCAGCTCCTCTCCCGGACTAGCGGGGAGAGATACGCAGTATTTT. Protein product: CASSSSPGLAGRDTQYF.

The chain links TRBV6-2 or TRBV6-3 to TRBJ1-2; D possibly corresponds to TRBD1 (5 bases). V was shortened by 3 bases and J by 8 bases, with 22 bases between the two germline ends. The CDR3 has 16 residues. The germline gives CDR1 MNHEY, CDR2 SVGEGT. For the CDR3, the DNA is TGTGCCAGCAGTTATCAATTCCCCCGCAGGGAGGGAGGCTACACCTTC. Protein sequence: CASSYQFPRREGGYTF.

This chain connects TRBV30 to TRBJ2-1; 13 bases match TRBD2. The CDR3 totals 15 residues. The J segment lost 4 bases and the V segment lost 5 bases, leaving 5 bases of the junction unmatched. From germline, CDR1 is GTSNPN and CDR2 SVGIG (reference sequence). The CDR3: CAWETGLAGYNEQFF. In DNA form, the CDR3 reads TGTGCCTGGGAGACGGGACTAGCGGGGTACAATGAGCAGTTCTTC.

This chain uses TRBV28 with TRBJ1-1, with 7 bases aligning to TRBD1. CDR3 length equals 13 residues. From germline, CDR1 is MDHEN and CDR2 SYDVKM. With V trimmed by 5 bases and J by 4 bases, 4 bases remained unmatched. Written as DNA, the CDR3 is TGTGCCAGCAGTATGACAGGGACCACTGAAGCTTTCTTT. This codes for CASSMTGTTEAFF.

The rearrangement joins TRBV15 to TRBJ1-5, with no clear D. Trimming removed 0 bases at V and 5 bases at J, with 14 bases between. Germline V gene lookup returns CDR1 LNHNV and CDR2 YYDKDF (reference sequence). The CDR3 length is 16 residues. The CDR3 reads CATSRDHGTSYQPQHF. CDR3 coding DNA: TGTGCCACCAGCAGAGACCATGGCACCTCATATCAGCCCCAGCATTTT. Complete variable domain (other parts from reference TRBV15 and TRBJ1-5): DAMVIQNPRYQVTQFGKPVTLSCSQTLNHNVMYWYQQKSSQAPKLLFHYYDKDFNNEADTPDNFQSRRPNTSFCFLDIRSPGLGDTAMYLCATSRDHGTSYQPQHFGDGTRLSIL.